The clone carrying this T cell receptor (beta chain) appeared a few times. Through a sample-barcoded 5' primer and a J-beta primer mix, a second PCR was run for roughly 6 to 12 cycles. TCRdb itself ran the 5' RACE reads through MiXCR, one entry per CDR3 protein. The profile covers fewer than 1,200,000 distinct CDR3 sequences, with almost 25% appearing a single time and approximately 0.7% taken by the ten largest. This record comes from a study of blood T cells in healthy people across ages. Trimming at V came to 1 base and at J to 11 bases, leaving 13 bases not matched to a gene. Germline V gene sequence: CDR1 SQVTM, CDR2 ANQGSEA. The length of the CDR3 is 14 residues. These records were also assigned to another study, of T cells of mothers and their children. That work states: The cDNA synthesis received all extracted RNA, at about 1.6 ug per 15 ul.

The chain has TRBV29-1 and TRBJ2-5; 7 nucleotides align to TRBD1. Sequencing was performed on blood. The origin of this receptor is a girl aged 2 to 9 in good health. CDR3 sequence: CSVEGPGQTDEQYF. CDR3 nucleotide sequence: TGCAGCGTTGAAGGACCGGGACAGACGGATGAGCAGTACTTC.